The 6 T cell receptor beta chains below were found in one sample sequenced in a study of beta chain features in type 1 diabetes (dated by TCRdb to 2017 to 2018). The paper as a whole reports these results and caveats: Type 1 diabetes patients showed a moderate but significant shortening of TCRB CDR3 length in all four CD4+ subsets.

Libraries were prepared through the immunoSEQ multiplex PCR assay. The entire amount of isolated RNA was reverse transcribed using the High Capacity cDNA Reverse Transcription Kit, so the sequenced TCRB transcripts were expressed ones. TCRdb holds this immuneACCESS table with in-frame rearrangements only. Some clones are missing; in checked studies, unresolved V genes explain under half, and the rest has no known cause. The sample includes 310,000 or so clones, with approximately 9.7% observed a single time. More than 0.8% of the sample lies in the top ten. Their cognate antigens are unknown. Sequenced material: central memory CD4+ T cells from blood. The origin of the receptors is a man aged 25 to 40 with type 1 diabetes.

This clone was observed a handful of times. The V gene is TRBV7-9, the J gene TRBJ1-1; no clear D gene. CDR3 size: 14 residues. Germline V gene sequence: CDR1 SEHNR, CDR2 FQNEAQ (reference sequence). V shed 3 bases and J shed 0 bases, with 8 bases lying between them. CDR3 bases: TGTGCCAGCAGCTTGGATAAGATGAACACTGAAGCTTTCTTT. Amino acids: CASSLDKMNTEAFF.

The rearrangement links TRBV21-1 to TRBJ1-1. TRBV21-1 has pseudogene status. The CDR3 sequence is 14 residues long. CDR3 DNA: TGTGCCAGCAGCAAAGCCCGGGGGGACACTGAAGCTTTCTTT. The encoded protein is CASSKARGDTEAFF.

The chain is built from TRBV2 and TRBJ1-1; D ambiguous. Germline lookup yields CDR1 SNHLY and CDR2 FYNNEI. V shed 3 bases and J shed 5 bases, with 10 bases lying between them. This CDR3 comprises 13 residues. CDR3 DNA: TGTGCCAGCAGTGATGAGGTGTGGACTGAAGCTTTCTTT. It encodes CASSDEVWTEAFF.

This clone was counted at least ten times. This rearrangement joins TRBV14 to TRBJ1-2, with D unclear. Trimming shortened V by 1 base and J by 2 bases, and 5 bases separated the two germline ends. This CDR3 is built from 13 residues. Germline loops: CDR1 SGHDN, CDR2 FVKESK. This CDR3 is CASSQAGNYGYTF. The CDR3 DNA sequence: TGTGCCAGCAGCCAAGCTGGGAACTATGGCTACACCTTC.

The chain combines TRBV29-1 with TRBJ1-1, with 9 bases matching TRBD1. V was pared by 7 bases and J by 1 base, with 4 bases of the junction left unmatched. The CDR3 consists of 13 residues. Germline CDR1 reads SQVTM; CDR2 reads ANQGSEA. CDR3 residues: CSAGQGANTEAFF. The DNA for the CDR3 is TGCAGCGCGGGACAGGGCGCGAACACTGAAGCTTTCTTT.

This rearrangement joins TRBV4-3 to TRBJ1-5, with TRBD1 as a possible D gene (5 bases). CDR3 size: 15 residues. CDR1 and CDR2 (germline): LGHNA, YSLEER. Trimming removed 4 bases at V and 5 bases at J, with 15 bases between. Here the CDR3 reads CASSRHWGADQPQHF. The CDR3 bases are TGCGCCAGCAGCCGCCACTGGGGCGCCGATCAGCCCCAGCATTTT.